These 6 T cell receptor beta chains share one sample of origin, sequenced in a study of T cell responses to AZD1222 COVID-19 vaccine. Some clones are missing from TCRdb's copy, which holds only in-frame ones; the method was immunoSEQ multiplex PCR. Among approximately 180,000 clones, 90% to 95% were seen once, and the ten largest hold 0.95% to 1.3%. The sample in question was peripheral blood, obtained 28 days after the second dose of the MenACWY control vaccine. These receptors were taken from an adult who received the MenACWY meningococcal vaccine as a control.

CDR3 protein: CASSTSGGISEQFF. CDR3 in DNA: TGCGCCAGCAGTACTAGCGGGGGAATAAGTGAGCAGTTCTTC. V and J are TRBV10-1 and TRBJ2-1; 11 bases match TRBD2. Germline V gene sequence: CDR1 WNHNN, CDR2 SYGVQD (reference sequence). V was clipped by 5 bases and J by 9 bases; unmatched bases: 6. The CDR3 length is 14 residues.

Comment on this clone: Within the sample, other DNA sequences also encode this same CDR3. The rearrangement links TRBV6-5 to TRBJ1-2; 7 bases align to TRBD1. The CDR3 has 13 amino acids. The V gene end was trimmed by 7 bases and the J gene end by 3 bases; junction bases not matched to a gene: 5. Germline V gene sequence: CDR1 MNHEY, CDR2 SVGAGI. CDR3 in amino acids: CASTRDSYYGYTF. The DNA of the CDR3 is TGTGCCAGCACCAGGGACAGCTACTATGGCTACACCTTC.

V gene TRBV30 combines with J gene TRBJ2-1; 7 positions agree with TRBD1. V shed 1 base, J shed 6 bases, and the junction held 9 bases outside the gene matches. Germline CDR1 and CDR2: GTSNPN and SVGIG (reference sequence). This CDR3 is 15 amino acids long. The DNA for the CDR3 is TGTGCCTGGAGTGGGACAGGCCTAACGAGCAATGAGCAGTTCTTC. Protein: CAWSGTGLTSNEQFF.

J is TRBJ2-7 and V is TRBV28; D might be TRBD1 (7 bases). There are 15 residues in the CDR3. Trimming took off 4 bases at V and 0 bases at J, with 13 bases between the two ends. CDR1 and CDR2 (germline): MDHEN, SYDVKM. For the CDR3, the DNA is TGTGCCAGCAGTTCAGGGGGGACTTTCTCCTACGAGCAGTACTTC. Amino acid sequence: CASSSGGTFSYEQYF.

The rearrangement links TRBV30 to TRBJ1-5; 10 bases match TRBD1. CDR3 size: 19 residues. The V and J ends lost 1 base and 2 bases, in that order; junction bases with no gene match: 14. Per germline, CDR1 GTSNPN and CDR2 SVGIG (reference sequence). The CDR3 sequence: CAWSASGQGFPTGNQPQHF. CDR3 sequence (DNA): TGTGCCTGGAGTGCCTCGGGACAGGGGTTCCCGACGGGCAATCAGCCCCAGCATTTT.

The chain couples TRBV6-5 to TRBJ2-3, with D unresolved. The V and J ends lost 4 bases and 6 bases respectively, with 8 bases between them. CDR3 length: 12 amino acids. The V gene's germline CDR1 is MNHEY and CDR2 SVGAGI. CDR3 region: CASSFPRDTQYF. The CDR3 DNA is TGTGCCAGCAGTTTCCCTCGGGATACGCAGTATTTT.